This T cell receptor beta chain comes out of a study of blood T cell repertoires in COVID-19. At the level of the study: Acute-phase and convalescent COVID-19 samples originated in the United States, Italy and Spain.

The CDR3 has 15 amino acids. V lost 5 bases and J lost 6, with 16 bases in between. Germline loops: CDR1 SGHTA, CDR2 FQGNSA. Profiled with immunoSEQ multiplex PCR; TCRdb holds only in-frame clones, not every one. In the table there are a few hundred thousand clones, over 75% of which are singletons. This clone was counted once. This chain uses TRBV7-2 with TRBJ2-2; D is possibly TRBD2 (5 bases). This sequence originates from a woman aged 45-59 years who had recovered from COVID-19. Sequences were obtained from peripheral blood. CDR3 DNA: TGTGCCAGCAGCCCCCTTCACCTGCGGGCCGGGGAGCTGTTTTTT. Amino acids: CASSPLHLRAGELFF.